Each of the 31 T cell receptor beta chains below was sequenced from the same sample in a study of response to subunit inactivated influenza vaccine. TCRdb called the RT-PCR reads again in MiXCR, with one record for every CDR3 protein. The sample lists more than 700,000 distinct CDR3 sequences, approximately 22% occurring once. Sequenced here: PBMCs from blood, sampled approximately 5 days after vaccination. The receptors were gathered from a man aged 50-59 years who received an inactivated influenza vaccine.

This clonotype was found a few times. The rearrangement uses TRBV29-1 and TRBJ2-5; D tentatively fits TRBD1 or TRBD2 (5 bases each). V lost 5 bases, J lost 2 bases, and 18 bases lay in between. The germline gives CDR1 SQVTM, CDR2 ANQGSEA. There are 15 residues in the CDR3. DNA for the CDR3: TGCAGCGTTCAATCCCCCGGGACCAAGCAAGAGACCCAGTACTTC. This encodes CSVQSPGTKQETQYF. Full variable domain (missing parts from reference TRBV29-1 and TRBJ2-5): SAVISQKPSRDICQRGTSLTIQCQVDSQVTMMFWYRQQPGQSLTLIATANQGSEATYESGFVIDKFPISRPNLTFSTLTVSNMSPEDSSIYLCSVQSPGTKQETQYFGPGTRLLVL.

This clonotype was seen repeatedly, ten times or more. The chain has TRBV29-1 and TRBJ2-1, with D possibly matching TRBD1 (6 bases). The CDR3 runs 17 residues. Germline values: CDR1 SQVTM, CDR2 ANQGSEA. With 0 bases removed from V and 6 bases from J, the gap between germline ends came to 21 bases. Written as DNA, the CDR3 is TGCAGCGTTGAAGACAACTACAGGGCGAGATGGGTCAATGAGCAGTTCTTC. Translated: CSVEDNYRARWVNEQFF.

The chain is built from TRBV6-1 and TRBJ2-7; D is perhaps TRBD1 or TRBD2 (5 bases each). The CDR3 sequence is 14 residues long. Between the trimmed V and J ends, which lost 7 bases and 1 base, there was a span of 14 bases. The germline V gene encodes CDR1 MNHNS and CDR2 SASEGT. CDR3 protein: CASTTRDGSYEQYF. The CDR3 nucleotides are TGTGCCAGCACTACCCGGGACGGTTCCTACGAGCAGTACTTC.

This chain joins TRBV4-3 and TRBJ2-1; the D is unclear. Germline V lookup: CDR1 LGHNA, CDR2 YSLEER. This CDR3 has 18 residues. V lost 0 bases and J lost 2, with 17 bases in between. The CDR3 loop reads CASSQDPPESLTYNEQFF. The CDR3 DNA sequence: TGCGCCAGCAGCCAAGATCCCCCGGAGAGCCTTACCTACAATGAGCAGTTCTTC.

This clonotype came up many times. J is TRBJ2-7 and V is TRBV12-3 or TRBV12-4; 10 nucleotides agree with TRBD1. This CDR3 comprises 14 residues. V dropped 7 bases and J dropped 4; count of bases not matched to a gene: 7. CDR3 region: CASKPGQGNYEQYF. Written as DNA, the CDR3 is TGTGCCAGCAAACCGGGACAGGGGAATTACGAGCAGTACTTC.

This clonotype was found once. The chain uses TRBV5-1 and TRBJ2-5, with D tentatively TRBD2 (5 bases). V gave up 7 bases and J gave up 2 bases, with 9 bases separating them. Germline V gene sequence: CDR1 SGHRS, CDR2 YFSETQ. The CDR3 is 12 residues long. Written as DNA, the CDR3 is TGCGCCAGCCGGACTCATCAAGAGACCCAGTACTTC. The encoded protein is CASRTHQETQYF.

J is TRBJ2-7 and V is TRBV12-3 or TRBV12-4, with D unclear. The length of the CDR3 is 14 residues. The V end was cut by 2 bases, the J end by 2 bases, with 10 bases between. CDR3 bases: TGTGCCAGCAGTTTAATGGGATTTGCCTACGAGCAGTACTTC. It is translated as CASSLMGFAYEQYF.

This sequence joins TRBV1 and TRBJ1-1. TRBV1 is marked as a pseudogene. The CDR3 spans 16 residues. As DNA, the CDR3 is TGCACCAGCAGCCAAGAGCCAGCCTCCATGAACACTGAAGCTTTCTTT. Translation: CTSSQEPASMNTEAFF.

This clonotype was recorded at least ten times. V is TRBV12-3 or TRBV12-4 and J is TRBJ2-7; D assignment may be TRBD1 or TRBD2 (6 bases each). The CDR3 is 16 amino acids. The ends were cut back, 8 bases at V and 0 bases at J, with 20 bases in the middle. The chain's CDR3 is CASGLQGAYYSYEQYF. CDR3 DNA sequence: TGTGCCAGCGGACTACAGGGCGCTTACTACTCCTACGAGCAGTACTTC.

The chain joins TRBV20-1 to TRBJ2-7; TRBD1 might be the D (6 bases). The germline V and J ends were trimmed by 3 bases and 0 bases, with 12 bases remaining between them. Germline-derived CDR1 and CDR2 are DFQATT and SNEGSKA (reference sequence). The length of the CDR3 is 14 residues. The DNA for the CDR3 is TGCAGTGCTAGGGAACAGGGCAACTCCTACGAGCAGTACTTC. This sequence encodes CSAREQGNSYEQYF.

This chain joins TRBV3-1 and TRBJ2-1, with 7 bases lining up with TRBD2. The CDR3 runs to 14 residues. From germline, CDR1 is LGHDT and CDR2 YNNKEL (reference sequence). V lost 4 bases to trimming and J lost 4 bases; unmatched junction nucleotides: 4. This chain's CDR3 is CASSPGGRYNEQFF. CDR3 nucleotide sequence: TGTGCCAGCAGCCCTGGCGGGAGATACAATGAGCAGTTCTTC.

In its sample, this clonotype was seen a few times. The gene calls are TRBV20-1 and TRBJ2-1; TRBD2 matches at 9 bases. V shed 1 base and J 12 bases; nucleotides not matched to a gene: 10. Germline loops: CDR1 DFQATT, CDR2 SNEGSKA (reference sequence). This CDR3 contains 14 residues. The CDR3 is CSARGAGGGSRQFF. The CDR3 DNA follows: TGCAGTGCTAGAGGGGCGGGAGGGGGTAGTAGGCAGTTCTTC.

This clonotype was detected only a few times. The chain has TRBV5-1 and TRBJ1-2; D gene unclear. The V gene lost 4 bases and the J gene lost 2 bases, with 9 bases spanning the gap. Germline V gives CDR1 SGHRS, CDR2 YFSETQ. The CDR3 is 13 amino acids. The CDR3 loop is CASSPELNYGYTF. CDR3 DNA: TGCGCCAGCAGCCCGGAACTGAACTATGGCTACACCTTC.

The chain combines TRBV7-2 with TRBJ2-5; TRBD1 aligns across 7 bases. The V and J ends lost 4 bases and 3 bases, in that order; junction bases with no gene match: 5. The CDR3 has 14 amino acids. Per germline, CDR1 SGHTA and CDR2 FQGNSA. CDR3 nucleotides: TGTGCCAGCAGCTCCGGGACAGTTAAAGAGACCCAGTACTTC. Translating gives CASSSGTVKETQYF.

V gene TRBV20-1 combines with J gene TRBJ2-1, with D perhaps TRBD1 (6 bases). The CDR3 runs 13 residues. Trimming left V 7 bases short and J 5 bases short, with 15 bases between. Germline V CDR1 and CDR2: DFQATT, SNEGSKA (reference sequence). Written as DNA, the CDR3 is TGCAGTGGTGCCGGGACAAATAACAATGAGCAGTTCTTC. Its translation is CSGAGTNNNEQFF.

The chain recombines TRBV11-3 with TRBJ2-1, with TRBD1 as a possible D gene (5 bases). This CDR3 is 12 amino acids long. Trimming cost V 4 bases and J 9 bases, with 10 bases left between them. Germline CDR1 is SGHNT and CDR2 is YENEEA. The chain's CDR3 is CASSYQGTEQFF. CDR3 nucleotide sequence: TGTGCCAGCAGCTACCAGGGTACTGAGCAGTTCTTC.

Only a few counts were recorded for this clonotype. The V call is TRBV14, the J call TRBJ2-3; 7 nucleotides align to TRBD2. Trimming cost V 4 bases and J 4 bases; bases outside gene matches: 5. Germline-derived CDR1 and CDR2 are SGHDN and FVKESK. This CDR3 contains 14 residues. CDR3 coding DNA: TGTGCCAGCAGCCCTCGGGGGGTCCCAGATACGCAGTATTTT. Protein: CASSPRGVPDTQYF.

The chain couples TRBV20-1 to TRBJ1-4, with TRBD1 matching over 7 bases. Germline loops: CDR1 DFQATT, CDR2 SNEGSKA (reference sequence). This CDR3 spans 13 amino acids. With V trimmed by 1 base and J by 7 bases, 3 bases remained unmatched. The CDR3 is CSARGQGGEKLFF. As DNA, the CDR3 is TGCAGTGCTAGAGGACAGGGCGGTGAAAAACTGTTTTTT.

This clonotype is a singleton in its sample. The V and J genes are TRBV15 and TRBJ2-2, with D possibly called TRBD1 or TRBD2 (7 bases each). CDR3 size: 15 residues. CDR1 and CDR2 from the germline V gene are LNHNV and YYDKDF (reference sequence). V lost 1 base to trimming and J lost 6 bases, with 12 bases between them. CDR3 DNA: TGTGCCACCAGCAGAGCGGCAGGGGGGGCCGGGGAGCTGTTTTTT. Amino acids: CATSRAAGGAGELFF.

V usage is TRBV7-9 and J usage is TRBJ2-1; 12 bases fit TRBD2. CDR3 length equals 17 residues. CDR1 SEHNR and CDR2 FQNEAQ come from the germline V gene (reference sequence). With 5 bases clipped from V and 8 bases from J, the junction kept 13 bases outside the gene matches. CDR3 region: CASSRRTSGTLRDEQFF. As DNA, the CDR3 is TGTGCCAGCAGCCGCCGGACTAGCGGGACCCTACGGGATGAGCAGTTCTTC.

The chain employs TRBV30 and TRBJ2-3; D gene uncertain. CDR1 is GTSNPN, CDR2 SVGIG, per germline (reference sequence). The germline V and J ends were trimmed by 4 bases and 0 bases, with 8 bases remaining between them. The CDR3 loop spans 13 amino acids. CDR3 amino acids: CAWTDESTDTQYF. In nucleotides, the CDR3 is TGTGCCTGGACGGATGAAAGCACAGATACGCAGTATTTT. The full variable domain, in which reference TRBV30 and TRBJ2-3 provide the parts outside the CDR3, is SQTIHQWPATLVQPVGSPLSLECTVEGTSNPNLYWYRQAAGRGLQLLFYSVGIGQISSEVPQNLSASRPQDRQFILSSKKLLLSDSGFYLCAWTDESTDTQYFGPGTRLTVL.

The chain combines TRBV5-1 with TRBJ2-7, with D tentatively TRBD1 (6 bases). Trimming shortened V by 2 bases and J by 5 bases, and 11 bases separated the two germline ends. Germline V CDR1 and CDR2: SGHRS, YFSETQ. The CDR3 loop spans 13 amino acids. DNA of the CDR3: TGCGCCAGCAGCTTCTGGGGGCAGGACGAGCAGTACTTC. Protein sequence: CASSFWGQDEQYF.

The J gene is TRBJ1-1, the V gene TRBV6-2 or TRBV6-3; no reliable D call. With 0 bases removed from V and 4 bases from J, the gap between germline ends came to 18 bases. The CDR3 loop spans 17 amino acids. Germline loops: CDR1 MNHEY, CDR2 SVGEGT. The CDR3 sequence: CASSYSMSGAWTTEAFF. The CDR3 region has the DNA TGTGCCAGCAGTTACTCGATGTCAGGAGCATGGACCACTGAAGCTTTCTTT.

This sequence joins TRBV4-2 and TRBJ2-5; TRBD2 aligns across 14 bases. The J segment lost 5 bases and the V segment lost 1 base, leaving 0 bases of the junction unmatched. Germline CDR1 is LGHNA and CDR2 is YNFKEQ. The CDR3 has 15 residues. The CDR3 loop is CASSQGTSGRETQYF. The CDR3 bases are TGTGCCAGCAGCCAAGGGACTAGCGGGAGGGAGACCCAGTACTTC.

Only a few counts were recorded for this clonotype. The chain carries TRBV19 and TRBJ2-1; tentative D call: TRBD2 (6 bases). Germline CDR1 reads LNHDA; CDR2 reads SQIVND (reference sequence). The length of the CDR3 is 16 residues. Trimming took off 3 bases at V and 4 bases at J, with 16 bases between the two ends. The CDR3 here is CASSMGRRLVYNEQFF. CDR3 DNA: TGTGCCAGTAGTATGGGGAGGCGTTTGGTTTACAATGAGCAGTTCTTC.

A few counts support this clonotype. The genes are TRBV3-1 and TRBJ2-3; D possibly corresponds to TRBD1 (6 bases). There are 17 residues in the CDR3. CDR1 LGHDT and CDR2 YNNKEL come from the germline V gene (reference sequence). V was shortened by 1 base and J by 4 bases, with 18 bases between the two germline ends. The CDR3 sequence is CASSQVGAGKGADTQYF. CDR3 in DNA: TGTGCCAGCAGCCAAGTGGGGGCAGGGAAAGGGGCAGATACGCAGTATTTT.

This clonotype was counted ten times or more. This sequence joins TRBV12-3 or TRBV12-4 and TRBJ1-6, with D possibly TRBD1 on 6 matching bases. The V end was cut by 5 bases, the J end by 0 bases, with 11 bases between. CDR3 length: 16 amino acids. The CDR3: CASSQRGLSYNSPLHF. CDR3 bases: TGTGCCAGCAGTCAGCGGGGGCTCTCCTATAATTCACCCCTCCACTTT.

The genes are TRBV6-2 or TRBV6-3 and TRBJ2-2; the match to TRBD1 covers 8 bases. The CDR3 extends over 16 amino acids. Germline trimming cut 6 bases from V and 4 bases from J; bases unmatched to any gene: 10. Per the germline V gene, CDR1 is MNHEY and CDR2 is SVGEGT. CDR3 protein: CASRSVQGAGTGELFF. In DNA form, the CDR3 reads TGTGCCAGCAGATCCGTCCAGGGGGCTGGCACCGGGGAGCTGTTTTTT.

The chain links TRBV25-1 to TRBJ2-3; 9 bases fit TRBD1. Germline lookup yields CDR1 MGHDK and CDR2 SYGVNS. The V and J ends lost 3 bases and 1 base, in that order; junction bases with no gene match: 2. This CDR3 contains 15 residues. The chain's CDR3 is CASSETGGGTDTQYF. CDR3 coding DNA: TGTGCCAGCAGTGAGACAGGGGGTGGCACAGATACGCAGTATTTT.

This clonotype was found many times. One end of the junction varies from germline; a read error may be responsible. The chain links TRBV5-1 to TRBJ2-1, with a tentative D call TRBD2 (5 bases). The CDR3 totals 15 residues. Looked up from germline, CDR1 is SGHRS and CDR2 is YFSETQ. In DNA form, the CDR3 reads TGTGCCAGCAGCTTGGCCGGGGTCTCCTACAATGAGCAGTTCTTC. As protein: CASSLAGVSYNEQFF.

This clonotype has just a few counts. The J gene is TRBJ1-2, the V gene TRBV12-3 or TRBV12-4; 7 bases line up with TRBD1. Trimming cost V 6 bases and J 5 bases; bases outside gene matches: 9. The CDR3 extends over 14 amino acids. The CDR3: CASRLKGTAYGYTF. CDR3 sequence (DNA): TGTGCCAGCAGGCTCAAAGGGACAGCATATGGCTACACCTTC.